This T cell receptor (beta chain) originates from a study of molecular identifiers for immune sequencing clone quantification. Study-level background: Sequencing covered four of five parts into which replicate RNA from approximately 22,000 or 94,000 naive CD8 cells was split.

CDR1 is SGHRS, CDR2 YFSETQ, per germline. This CDR3 comprises 13 residues. The V and J ends lost 2 bases and 3 bases respectively, with 9 bases between them. Generation of bulk TCR libraries relied on previously described methods and listed TCR primers. TCRdb recomputed calls from the PCR reads with MiXCR, one row per CDR3 protein. The repertoire holds approximately 500,000 distinct CDR3 sequences, with about 25% as singletons. Sequencing was performed on naive CD8+ T cells from blood, with Jurkat cell RNA spiked in. The subset denotes: FACS-sorted CD8+CD4-CCR7+CD45RA+ naive T cells. The TCR sequence derives from a human donor in good health. Some libraries in this study had Jurkat cell RNA spiked in. The chain combines TRBV5-1 with TRBJ2-7, with D perhaps TRBD2 (5 bases). The CDR3 region is CASSFVGDYEQYF. The DNA of the CDR3 is TGCGCCAGCAGCTTCGTCGGGGACTACGAGCAGTACTTC.